The present T cell receptor (beta chain) was sequenced within a study of blood T cell repertoires in COVID-19. This clone was seen only a few times. Sequencing was performed with immunoSEQ multiplex PCR; in TCRdb, only in-frame clones are kept and a portion is missing. The table records approximately 160,000 clones, 84% of them present only once. This CDR3 region has 16 residues. In germline, CDR1 is SGHAT, CDR2 FQNNGV. J lost 2 bases, V lost 1 base, and 6 bases had no gene match. The gene calls are TRBV11-2 and TRBJ2-3, with TRBD2 identical over 7 bases. The sequence was obtained from a man between 18 and 29 years old with active or convalescent COVID-19. Sequenced: peripheral blood. CDR3 coding DNA: TGTGCCAGCAGCTTAGCTGAAGCGGGGTTCACAGATACGCAGTATTTT. Translation: CASSLAEAGFTDTQYF. Full variable domain (outside the CDR3, taken from reference TRBV11-2 and TRBJ2-3): EAGVAQSPRYKIIEKRQSVAFWCNPISGHATLYWYQQILGQGPKLLIQFQNNGVVDDSQLPKDRFSAERLKGVDSTLKIQPAKLEDSAVYLCASSLAEAGFTDTQYFGPGTRLTVL.